The rows below give T cell receptor beta chains drawn from one sample of a study of shared clonotypes between healthy human individuals. Some clones are missing from TCRdb's copy, which holds only in-frame ones; the method was immunoSEQ multiplex PCR. The sample shows about 1 million clones, 75% to 80% of them seen only once. Sequencing used memory CD4+ T cells from PBMCs. The receptors derive from a man aged 18 to 29 in good health. Some clones in this sample may be carry-over from other donors' samples. CDR3s leave out the opening cysteine and the closing phenylalanine or tryptophan.

CDR3aa,len,v_gene,j_gene
ASSLDPSVGTDTQY,14,TRBV5-4,TRBJ2-3
ASSYDRLAGDEQF,13,TRBV7-8,TRBJ2-1
ASSRVNSPSYGYT,13,TRBV4-1,TRBJ1-2
ARSTGTSGRRGIGEQY,16,TRBV5-3,TRBJ2-7
ASSSTLLTGQRGYEQY,16,TRBV27,TRBJ2-7
ASSMSRGNTEAF,12,TRBV5-1,TRBJ1-1
ASSFRGAGGYNQPQH,15,TRBV5-8,TRBJ1-5
ATLSRDEAF,9,TRBV10-3,TRBJ1-1
ASGGTRGTGELF,12,TRBV9,TRBJ2-2
ASSGLAATYEQY,12,TRBV2,TRBJ2-7
ASSFLAGGLTDTQY,14,TRBV7-8,TRBJ2-3
ASSSRGTDTQY,11,TRBV27,TRBJ2-3
AWSGSGGYEQY,11,TRBV30,TRBJ2-7
ASSHGQYQETQY,12,TRBV11-2,TRBJ2-5
ASSYSMGYDTEAF,13,TRBV6-5,TRBJ1-1
ASSVGPSGGTDTQY,14,TRBV5-6,TRBJ2-3
AWSLGGRQPQH,11,TRBV30,TRBJ1-5